The clone carrying this T cell receptor beta chain turned up a few times. The antigen is undetermined. Each CDR3 protein gets one entry after TCRdb re-called the 5' RACE reads with MiXCR. The table lists just over 400,000 distinct CDR3 sequences, less than 25% of them singletons, with less than 15% in the top ten. The data belong to a study of T-cell memory formation after mild COVID-19. Broader study findings: Contracting clones localized mainly to CM and EM when CD4+ and mainly to EMRA when CD8+.

V gave up 4 bases and J gave up 5 bases; unmatched junction bases: 7. Looked up from germline, CDR1 is SGHRS and CDR2 is YFSETQ. The CDR3 spans 15 residues. The chain joins TRBV5-1 to TRBJ2-7; 12 bases align to TRBD2. The clonotype comes from an adult woman who had mild COVID-19 (a few samples of this study predate the infection). Cell type and time point are not known. The sequenced sample was PBMCs or a T cell subset sorted from them (not recorded which). The chain's CDR3 is CASSVTSGSRDEQYF. CDR3 nucleotide sequence: TGCGCCAGCAGCGTGACTAGCGGGAGTCGGGACGAGCAGTACTTC.